These 5 T cell receptor beta chains originate from one sample sequenced in a study of T cells after yellow fever vaccination. A single record per CDR3 protein comes from TCRdb applying MiXCR to the 5' RACE reads. The table records 500,000 to 550,000 distinct CDR3 sequences, just over 20% of them present only once. The input for sequencing was PBMCs, taken approximately 20 days after the first yellow fever vaccination. The origin of the receptors is a man aged 18 to 35 who received the YFV17D yellow fever vaccine.

The V and J genes are TRBV20-1 and TRBJ2-6; TRBD1 aligns across 9 bases. This CDR3 has 19 amino acids. Germline lookup yields CDR1 DFQATT and CDR2 SNEGSKA (reference sequence). The V segment lost 3 bases and the J segment 0 bases; nucleotides outside the gene matches: 12. CDR3: CSASATPTGGVSGANVLTF. The CDR3 DNA reads TGCAGTGCTAGTGCCACTCCTACAGGGGGCGTCTCTGGGGCCAACGTCCTGACTTTC.

The chain carries TRBV5-1 and TRBJ2-1; tentative D call: TRBD2 (7 bases). Germline V lookup: CDR1 SGHRS, CDR2 YFSETQ. Between the trimmed V and J ends, which lost 0 bases and 7 bases, there was a span of 14 bases. This CDR3 spans 15 amino acids. CDR3 loop: CASSLVRGARNEQFF. The CDR3 nucleotides read TGCGCCAGCAGCTTGGTCCGGGGGGCGCGGAATGAGCAGTTCTTC.

The table lists this clonotype with a count of one. The chain employs TRBV11-2 and TRBJ2-5; unclear D gene. The V gene's germline CDR1 is SGHAT and CDR2 FQNNGV. V lost 1 base, J lost 3 bases, and 3 bases lay in between. This CDR3 spans 12 amino acids. CDR3 bases: TGTGCCAGCAGCTTAGCAAAAGAGACCCAGTACTTC. Protein sequence: CASSLAKETQYF.

The chain couples TRBV11-1 to TRBJ2-7; tentatively, D is TRBD2 (5 bases). V lost 2 bases to trimming and J lost 2 bases, with 10 bases between them. Germline values: CDR1 SGHAT, CDR2 FQDESV (reference sequence). The CDR3 is 14 amino acids. DNA of the CDR3: TGTGCCAGCAGCTTAAATGGAGGTCCCTACGAGCAGTACTTC. It codes for CASSLNGGPYEQYF.

The chain has TRBV7-2 and TRBJ2-7; 7 nucleotides agree with TRBD2. The length of the CDR3 is 14 residues. Trimming took 4 bases from V and 4 from J; bases not matched to a gene: 7. Per germline, CDR1 SGHTA and CDR2 FQGNSA. The CDR3 here is CASSSLAGGYEQYF. The CDR3 nucleotides are TGTGCCAGCAGCTCCTTAGCGGGTGGGTACGAGCAGTACTTC.